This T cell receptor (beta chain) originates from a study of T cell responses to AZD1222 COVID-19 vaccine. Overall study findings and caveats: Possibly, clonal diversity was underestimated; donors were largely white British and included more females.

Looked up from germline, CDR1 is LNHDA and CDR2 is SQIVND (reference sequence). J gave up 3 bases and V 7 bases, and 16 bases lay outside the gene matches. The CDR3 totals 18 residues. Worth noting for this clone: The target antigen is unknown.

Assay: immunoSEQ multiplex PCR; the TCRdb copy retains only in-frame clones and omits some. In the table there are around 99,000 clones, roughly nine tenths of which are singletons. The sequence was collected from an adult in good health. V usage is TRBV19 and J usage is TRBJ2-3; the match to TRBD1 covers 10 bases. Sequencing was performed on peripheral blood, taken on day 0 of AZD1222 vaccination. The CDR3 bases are TGTGCCAGTAAAAAAAACTACCGGGGACAGGGGATGACAGATACGCAGTATTTT. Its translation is CASKKNYRGQGMTDTQYF.